This TCR beta chain was documented in a study of blood T cell repertoires in COVID-19. Study context: Specimens from acute and convalescent COVID-19 originated in the United States, Italy and Spain. Sources were T cells, B-cell-depleted T cells, or PBMCs; the material itself was cDNA or gDNA.

The assay was immunoSEQ multiplex PCR, and TCRdb's table has in-frame clones only and misses some. Here the sample spans 300,000 to 400,000 clones, around nine tenths being singletons. Trimming removed 5 bases at V and 8 bases at J, with 16 bases between. Per the germline V gene, CDR1 is SGHTA and CDR2 is FQGNSA. The CDR3 covers 14 residues. The receptor was derived from a young woman who had recovered from COVID-19. The rearrangement joins TRBV7-2 to TRBJ2-1, with TRBD2 as a possible D gene (5 bases). Material for sequencing was peripheral blood. This CDR3 is CASSPRGAWHEQFF. Written as DNA, the CDR3 is TGTGCCAGCAGCCCCCGGGGAGCGTGGCATGAGCAGTTCTTC.